This note documents a single TCR beta chain sequence. Its matching antigen is unknown. A much larger clone lies a single base off, so this may be a read error. Because it lacks the conserved phenylalanine or tryptophan at the end, this CDR3 is likely a read error. Newly diagnosed hyperthyroidism donors, aged 18 to 65, duration under 2 months. Scientists amplified the TCR beta CDR3 regions from RNA transcripts. HTBI-primed first-round RT-PCR preceded second-round multiplex PCR. TCRdb fed the multiplex PCR reads into MiXCR, producing one record per CDR3 protein. This sample carries a few hundred thousand distinct CDR3 sequences, approximately 15% of them seen once, and the ten largest clones take roughly 7%. CDR3 length: 15 residues. The V end was cut by 6 bases, the J end by 1 base, with 13 bases between. The V gene's germline CDR1 is MNHEY and CDR2 SMNVEV (reference sequence). This record belongs to a study of Graves' ophthalmopathy and Graves' hyperthyroidism.

Study conclusions and caveats: Ophthalmopathy and stable hyperthyroidism were discriminated by a 13-signature model, with roughly 86% sensitivity and nearly 84% specificity. The model flagged ophthalmopathy progression at approximately 66% sensitivity and 72% to 85% specificity.

This sequence originates from a woman aged 18-29 years with stable Graves' hyperthyroidism. Sequenced sample: peripheral blood. The rearrangement uses TRBV27 and TRBJ1-3; a possible D gene is TRBD1 (6 bases). Here the CDR3 DNA reads TGTGCCAGCAGCCTTCAGGGGAAGTCTGGAAACACCATATATTTG. This codes for CASSLQGKSGNTIYL.